These T cell receptor beta chains were read from a single sample in a study of CD8 T cells in Susac syndrome. TCRdb reprocessed the immunoSEQ multiplex PCR reads via MiXCR and lists one record per CDR3 protein. This sample carries approximately 76,000 distinct CDR3 sequences, about 95% of them seen once, and the ten largest clones take roughly 0.42%. The sequenced material came from CD8+ T cells from PBMCs. Receptor source: a human donor with multiple sclerosis. Both conserved end residues are part of each CDR3. A D gene is named only where the DNA matches it firmly. Not every row has a clone size; where given, it reads once, few, many or a size class.

j_call v_call clone_size d_call cdr3_nt cdr3_aa
TRBJ1-1 TRBV20-1 . . TGCAGTCCCTACAGGGAGCCCACTGAAGCTTTCTTT CSPYREPTEAFF
TRBJ2-7 TRBV7-8 once . TGTGCCAGCAGCTTAGCGTGGCAGGTAACCTACGAGCAGTACTTC CASSLAWQVTYEQYF
TRBJ2-5 TRBV7-9 once TRBD2 TGTGCCAGCAGGCTGGGACTAGCGGGGGAAACTCAAGAGACCCAGTACTTC CASRLGLAGETQETQYF
TRBJ2-2 TRBV24-1 . . TGTGCCACCAGTGTCTCGGGACAGCGGGAACGACCGAACACCGGGGAGCTGTTTTTT CATSVSGQRERPNTGELFF
TRBJ2-1 TRBV6-2/TRBV6-3 once TRBD1 TGTGCCAGCATTGGACAGGGCTACAATGAGCAGTTCTTC CASIGQGYNEQFF
TRBJ1-5 TRBV12-5 once TRBD1 TGTGCTAGTGCCGATGACAGGGCCAGGTATCAGCCCCAGCATTTT CASADDRARYQPQHF
TRBJ2-1 TRBV13 . . TGTGCCAGCAGCTCCAGCGGAGACAATGAGCAGTTCTTC CASSSSGDNEQFF
TRBJ2-7 TRBV5-1 once . TGCGCCAGCAGCAACCGGCCGGCCGGCTCCCCCTTGACGTCCTACGAGCAGTACTTC CASSNRPAGSPLTSYEQYF
TRBJ1-5 TRBV18 . TRBD1 TGTGCCAGCTCACCAGGGACAGGGATTCAGCCCCAGCATTTT CASSPGTGIQPQHF
TRBJ2-7 TRBV5-1 . . TGCGCCAGCCGAGAAAGGGTGAGCTCCTACGAGCAGTACTTC CASRERVSSYEQYF
TRBJ2-6 TRBV7-8 . . TGTGCCAGCAGCCCCGACGGCCCCTCTGGGGCCAACGTCCTGACTTTC CASSPDGPSGANVLTF
TRBJ2-4 TRBV6-5 . TRBD2 TGTGCCAGCAGTGACTCGACTAGCGGGGGGGCCAACATTCAGTACTTC CASSDSTSGGANIQYF
TRBJ2-3 TRBV6-5 . TRBD1 TGTGCCAGCAGTGGTGGGACAGGTTCAGATACGCAGTATTTT CASSGGTGSDTQYF
TRBJ1-2 TRBV27 . . TGTGCCAGCAGCCCACCGGGACCCGTCTTCGGCTACACCTTC CASSPPGPVFGYTF
TRBJ2-1 TRBV5-6 . . TGTGCCAGCAGCCCAGAGGGGGAGATCGGCAATGAGCAGTTCTTC CASSPEGEIGNEQFF
TRBJ2-1 TRBV5-1 . . TGCGCCAGCAGCTTGGATGGGGGAGTAACCTACAATGAGCAGTTCTTC CASSLDGGVTYNEQFF
TRBJ2-6 TRBV20-1 . . TGCAGTGCTCGGGACGCGAGCTCTGGGGCCAACGTCCTGACTTTC CSARDASSGANVLTF
TRBJ2-1 TRBV7-9 . TRBD2 TGTGCCAGCAGCTTAGGGACTAGCGGGGGGTACAATGAGCAGTTCTTC CASSLGTSGGYNEQFF
TRBJ2-3 TRBV18 once . TGTGCCAGCTCACCACCGGTACAAGGGGCTACAGATACGCAGTATTTT CASSPPVQGATDTQYF
TRBJ2-3 TRBV14 . . TGTGCCAGCAGCGACGTGGGACCTCCCTCCACAGATACGCAGTATTTT CASSDVGPPSTDTQYF
TRBJ2-3 TRBV7-9 . . TGTGCCAGCAGCCCCGAGGGGACAGATACGCAGTATTTT CASSPEGTDTQYF
TRBJ2-7 TRBV6-5 . . TGTGCCAGCAGTGTTGCAGGGGCGCCCTACGAGCAGTACTTC CASSVAGAPYEQYF
TRBJ1-1 TRBV5-4 . . TGTGCCAGCAGCTTACCGGATATGAACACTGAAGCCTTCTTT CASSLPDMNTEAFF
TRBJ2-7 TRBV6-6 . TRBD1 TGTGCCACCGGGACAGGGGTTTGGTACGAGCAGTACTTC CATGTGVWYEQYF
TRBJ1-1 TRBV9 . . TGTGCCAGCAGCCCCTCGGGGAGTCGATTCACTGAAGCTTTCTTT CASSPSGSRFTEAFF